One T cell receptor beta chain is described in this entry. What it recognizes is unknown. This record belongs to a study of vaccination and CD4 T cells after COVID-19. Across the study: The convalescents, six males and four females, included two who were Hispanic.

Notes on the study in general: 304 of 307 vaccine-specific clones from convalescent patients were spike mono-reactive.

As to treatment: roughly ten-day PBMC culture with coronavirus spike peptide pools or control peptides (ViraFEST assay). Ahead of the COVID-19 pandemic (2011-2018), the CD4+ T cells of the unexposed donor were collected. Culture of approximately 2.1 million PBMCs per well took place with around 10 IU/ml IL-2 and 9 to 10 ug/ml peptide pools. Trimming took off 4 bases at V and 2 bases at J, with 9 bases between the two ends. The V gene's germline CDR1 is WNHNN and CDR2 SYGVQD (reference sequence). This CDR3 is 13 amino acids long. With the Oncomine TCR Beta short-read assay, DNA from cultured CD4+ T cells was sequenced. Each CDR3 protein gets one entry after TCRdb re-called the PCR reads with MiXCR. The sample lists fewer than 9,500 distinct CDR3 sequences, less than 60% occurring once.

The TCR comes from a human donor in good health. This sequence joins TRBV10-1 and TRBJ2-7; unclear D gene. Sequences were obtained from CD4+ T cells from blood, cultured in vitro. The CDR3 loop is CASSGDTTYEQYF. The DNA for the CDR3 is TGCGCCAGCAGTGGCGACACCACCTACGAGCAGTACTTC.